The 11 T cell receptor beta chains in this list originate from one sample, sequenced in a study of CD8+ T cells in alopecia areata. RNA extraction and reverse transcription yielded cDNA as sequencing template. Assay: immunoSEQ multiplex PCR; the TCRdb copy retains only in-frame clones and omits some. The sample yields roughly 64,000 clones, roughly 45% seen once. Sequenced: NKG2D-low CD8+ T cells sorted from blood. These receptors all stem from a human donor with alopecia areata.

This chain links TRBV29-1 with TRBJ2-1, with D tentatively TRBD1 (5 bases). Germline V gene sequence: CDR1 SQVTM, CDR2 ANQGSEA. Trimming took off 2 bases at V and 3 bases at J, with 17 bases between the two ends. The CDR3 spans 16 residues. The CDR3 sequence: CSVEYTGQGDYNEQFF. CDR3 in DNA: TGCAGCGTTGAATACACTGGACAAGGAGACTACAATGAGCAGTTCTTC.

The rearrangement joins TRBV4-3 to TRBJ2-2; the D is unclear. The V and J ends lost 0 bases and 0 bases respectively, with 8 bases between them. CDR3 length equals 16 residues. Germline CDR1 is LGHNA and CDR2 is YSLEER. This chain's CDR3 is CASSQDWLSNTGELFF. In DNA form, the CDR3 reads TGCGCCAGCAGCCAAGATTGGCTCTCGAACACCGGGGAGCTGTTTTTT.

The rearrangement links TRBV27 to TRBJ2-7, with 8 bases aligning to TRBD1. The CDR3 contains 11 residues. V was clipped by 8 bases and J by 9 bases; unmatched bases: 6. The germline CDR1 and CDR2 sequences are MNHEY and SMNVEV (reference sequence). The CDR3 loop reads CASSSGTGQYF. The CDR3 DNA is TGTGCCAGCTCTTCCGGGACAGGGCAGTACTTC.

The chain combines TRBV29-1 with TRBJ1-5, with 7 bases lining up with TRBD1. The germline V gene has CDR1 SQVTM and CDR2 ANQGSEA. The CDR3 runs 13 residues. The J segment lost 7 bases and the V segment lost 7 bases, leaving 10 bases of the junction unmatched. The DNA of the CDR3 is TGCAGCGCCCGAGGGGGCTGGAGCCAGCCCCAGCATTTT. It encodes CSARGGWSQPQHF.

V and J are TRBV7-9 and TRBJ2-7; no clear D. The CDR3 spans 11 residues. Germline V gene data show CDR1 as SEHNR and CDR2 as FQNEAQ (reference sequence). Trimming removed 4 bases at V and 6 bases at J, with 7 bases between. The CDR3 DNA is TGTGCCAGCAGCTCCCCATCCGAGCAGTACTTC. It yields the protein CASSSPSEQYF.

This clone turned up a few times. The CDR3 spells CASSPRTGPFYEQYF. For the CDR3, the DNA is TGTGCCAGCAGCCCTAGAACAGGACCCTTCTACGAGCAGTACTTC. The genes are TRBV7-9 and TRBJ2-7; D might be TRBD1 (5 bases). The CDR3 sequence is 15 residues long. CDR1 and CDR2 (germline): SEHNR, FQNEAQ (reference sequence). With 5 bases removed from V and 3 bases from J, the gap between germline ends came to 17 bases.

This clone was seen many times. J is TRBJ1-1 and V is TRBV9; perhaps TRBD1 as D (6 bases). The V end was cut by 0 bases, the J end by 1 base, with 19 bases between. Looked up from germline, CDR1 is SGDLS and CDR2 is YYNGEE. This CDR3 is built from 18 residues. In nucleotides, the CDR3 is TGTGCCAGCAGCGTAGCTGCCAGGGGTCACCGTCGGAACACTGAAGCTTTCTTT. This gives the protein CASSVAARGHRRNTEAFF.

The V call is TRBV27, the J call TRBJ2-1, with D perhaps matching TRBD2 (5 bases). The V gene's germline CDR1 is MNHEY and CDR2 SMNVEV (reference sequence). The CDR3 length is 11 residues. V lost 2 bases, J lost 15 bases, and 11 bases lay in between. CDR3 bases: TGTGCCAGCAGTTTAGGCCTAGCTCTGTTCTTC. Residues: CASSLGLALFF.

In DNA form, the CDR3 reads TGTGCCACCAGCAGAGATTGGTGGGGAGGCGGGACCAGCTCCTACAATGAGCAGTTCTTC. It specifies CATSRDWWGGGTSSYNEQFF. The J gene is TRBJ2-1, the V gene TRBV15, with a possible D match to TRBD2 (6 bases). The CDR3 sequence is 20 residues long. CDR1 is LNHNV and CDR2 is YYDKDF in the germline V gene (reference sequence). Trimming cost V 0 bases and J 0 bases, with 21 bases left between them.

CDR3 sequence reads: CASSLVLAGANEQFF. The CDR3 coding sequence is TGCGCCAGCAGCTTGGTACTAGCGGGAGCTAATGAGCAGTTCTTC. The V and J genes are TRBV5-1 and TRBJ2-1, with 11 bases aligning to TRBD2. The CDR3 totals 15 residues. Per germline, CDR1 SGHRS and CDR2 YFSETQ. After removal of 0 bases from V and 7 bases from J, the junction contained 3 bases not matched to a gene.

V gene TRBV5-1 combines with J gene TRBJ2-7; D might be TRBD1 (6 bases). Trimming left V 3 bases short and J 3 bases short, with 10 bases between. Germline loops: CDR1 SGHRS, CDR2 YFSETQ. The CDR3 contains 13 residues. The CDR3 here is CASSSGAGYEQYF. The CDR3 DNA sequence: TGCGCCAGCAGCTCAGGGGCTGGCTACGAGCAGTACTTC.